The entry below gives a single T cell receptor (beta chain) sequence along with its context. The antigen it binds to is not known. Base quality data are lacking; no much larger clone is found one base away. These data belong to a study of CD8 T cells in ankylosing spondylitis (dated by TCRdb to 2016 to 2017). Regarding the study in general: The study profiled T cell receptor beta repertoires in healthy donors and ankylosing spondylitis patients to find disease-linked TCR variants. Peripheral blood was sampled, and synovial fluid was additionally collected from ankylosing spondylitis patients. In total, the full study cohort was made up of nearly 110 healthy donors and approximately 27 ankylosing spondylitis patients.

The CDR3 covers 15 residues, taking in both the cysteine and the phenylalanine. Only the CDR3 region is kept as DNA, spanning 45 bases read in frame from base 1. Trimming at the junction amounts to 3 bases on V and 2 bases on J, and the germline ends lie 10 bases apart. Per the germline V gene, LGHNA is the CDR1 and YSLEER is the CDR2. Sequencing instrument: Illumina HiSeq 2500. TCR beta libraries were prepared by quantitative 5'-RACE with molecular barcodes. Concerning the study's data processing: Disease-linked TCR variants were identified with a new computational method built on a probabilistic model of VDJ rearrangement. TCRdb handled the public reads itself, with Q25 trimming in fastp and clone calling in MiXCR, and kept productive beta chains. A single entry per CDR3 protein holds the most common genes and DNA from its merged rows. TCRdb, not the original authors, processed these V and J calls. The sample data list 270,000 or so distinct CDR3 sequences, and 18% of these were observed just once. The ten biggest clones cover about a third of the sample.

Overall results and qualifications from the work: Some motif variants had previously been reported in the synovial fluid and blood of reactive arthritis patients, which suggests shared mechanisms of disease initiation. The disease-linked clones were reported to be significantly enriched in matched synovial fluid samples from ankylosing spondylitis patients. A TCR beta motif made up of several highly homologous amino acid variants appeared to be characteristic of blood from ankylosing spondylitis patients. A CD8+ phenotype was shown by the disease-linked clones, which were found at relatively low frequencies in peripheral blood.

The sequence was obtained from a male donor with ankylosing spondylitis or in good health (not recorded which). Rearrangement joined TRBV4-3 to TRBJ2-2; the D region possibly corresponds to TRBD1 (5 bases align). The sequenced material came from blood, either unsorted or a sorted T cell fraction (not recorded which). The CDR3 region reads CASSQDGHNTGELFF. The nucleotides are TGCGCCAGCAGCCAGGACGGACACAACACCGGGGAGCTGTTTTTT.